This record concerns one T cell receptor beta chain sequence. Its specificity is not known. Between the trimmed V and J ends, which lost 6 bases and 0 bases, there was a span of 12 bases. This CDR3 has 15 amino acids. Germline loops: CDR1 DFQATT, CDR2 SNEGSKA (reference sequence). The sample belongs to a study of T cells after yellow fever vaccination. Study in general: In the case of low-cell-number fractions, SMART-Seq v4 Ultra Low Input was used for preparation. Findings of the study overall: The secondary response peaked faster, at day 5 versus 15, but was weaker. A large majority of primary-vaccination clones showed up again after the booster (96% CD4, around 90% CD8).

TCR cDNA, made by 5'RACE template switching, carried an added universal primer site and UMIs. TCRdb redid the calling of the 5' RACE reads with MiXCR, one entry per CDR3 protein. Counted here are hundreds of thousands of distinct CDR3 sequences, 3.6% occurring once; the ten biggest clones make up about 25%. The chain is built from TRBV20-1 and TRBJ2-6; D gene ambiguous. This receptor was taken from a young man who received the YFV17D yellow fever vaccine. The specimen was PBMCs, collected on the day of the yellow fever booster vaccination. The CDR3 nucleotides read TGCAGTGCCTTCGCGGCCAGCTCTGGGGCCAACGTCCTGACTTTC. This sequence encodes CSAFAASSGANVLTF.